These T cell receptor beta chains were read from a single sample in a study of neurological immune-mediated disorders. In TCRdb, the 5' RACE reads were re-called with MiXCR into one record per CDR3 protein. The sample includes roughly 62,000 distinct CDR3 sequences, about 2.5% of them seen just once. Source material: PBMCs. The source of these receptors is a man aged 50-59 years with multiple sclerosis. CDR3s include the opening cysteine and the closing phenylalanine or tryptophan. The order of the fields is V gene, clone size, D gene, J gene, CDR3 DNA, CDR3 protein. The D gene is left open where the match is weak. Clone size appears in some rows only: once, few, many, or a class for an expanded clone.

TRBV3-1	many	TRBD1	TRBJ1-4	TGTGCCAGCAGCCGCGGACAGGGAACTAATGAAAAACTGTTTTTT	CASSRGQGTNEKLFF
TRBV7-2	many	TRBD1	TRBJ2-3	TGTGCCAGCAGCTTAGCAGGACAGGGCACAGATACGCAGTATTTT	CASSLAGQGTDTQYF
TRBV20-1	many	.	TRBJ2-1	TGCAGTCCAGGAAGGGACCGGCGGAATGAGCAGTTCTTC	CSPGRDRRNEQFF
TRBV7-6	many	.	TRBJ2-7	TGTGCCAGCAGTAACTCTGACTACGAGCAGTACTTC	CASSNSDYEQYF
TRBV6-1	many	.	TRBJ1-2	TGTGCCAGCAGTGTTGAAGGGGTGAGAGGCTACACCTTC	CASSVEGVRGYTF
TRBV20-1	many	.	TRBJ1-4	TGCAGTGCTAAGGGCGGAAATGAAAAACTGTTTTTT	CSAKGGNEKLFF
TRBV6-6	few	TRBD1	TRBJ1-2	TGTGCCAGCAGTTACGGTCGGTCCAGGGGGCTAAATGGCTACATCTTC	CASSYGRSRGLNGYIF
TRBV4-3	many	.	TRBJ2-7	TGCGCCAGCAGCCATTACACGGCCTACGAGCAGTACTTC	CASSHYTAYEQYF
TRBV11-2	many	.	TRBJ2-7	TGTGCCAGCAGCCTATCATTGTTCTCCTACGAGCAGTACTTC	CASSLSLFSYEQYF
TRBV5-6	many	.	TRBJ2-2	TGTGCCAGCAGCTTCGAACTAACGGGTACCGGGGAGCTGTTTTTT	CASSFELTGTGELFF
TRBV5-1	many	.	TRBJ1-2	TGCGCCAGCAGCTTGGACAGGTCTAACTATGGCTACACCTTC	CASSLDRSNYGYTF
TRBV10-2	.	.	TRBJ2-3	TGCGCCAGCAGTGAGTGGTCTAGCACAGATACGCAGTATTTT	CASSEWSSTDTQYF
TRBV7-2	many	.	TRBJ1-1	TGTGCCAGCAGCTTAGACAGGACGAACACTGAAGCTTTCTTT	CASSLDRTNTEAFF
TRBV5-1	.	TRBD1	TRBJ1-1	TGCGCCAGCAGCCCCAACAGGGGGGCCGGGAACACTGAAGCTTTCTTT	CASSPNRGAGNTEAFF
TRBV5-4	many	TRBD2	TRBJ2-7	TGTGCCAGCAGCTTAGGTAGCGGGGGCCCCTACGAGCAGTACTTC	CASSLGSGGPYEQYF
TRBV7-2	many	TRBD2	TRBJ2-5	TGTGCCAGCATCCCAGCGGGGGGGGCCCAGTACTTC	CASIPAGGAQYF
TRBV5-1	many	TRBD1	TRBJ2-5	TGCGCCAGCAGCTGGGACAGGGGGCGAAAGACCCAGTACTTC	CASSWDRGRKTQYF
TRBV20-1	many	TRBD2	TRBJ2-5	TGCAGTGCTAGGGGCGGGGGGGCGAATTTTGAGACCCAGTACTTC	CSARGGGANFETQYF
TRBV7-9	many	.	TRBJ2-2	TGTGCCAGCAGCGGTGCCGCCGGGGAGCTGTTTTTT	CASSGAAGELFF
TRBV5-1	many	.	TRBJ2-3	TGCGCCAGCAGCCCCAGGGCGACAGATACGCAGTATTTT	CASSPRATDTQYF
TRBV3-1	many	.	TRBJ1-5	TGTGCCAGCAGCCAGGGCAGCAATCAGCCCCAGCATTTT	CASSQGSNQPQHF
TRBV7-2	many	.	TRBJ2-1	TGTGCCAGCAGCTTAATGGGGGGCAGCTCCTACAATGAGCAGTTCTTC	CASSLMGGSSYNEQFF
TRBV5-1	many	.	TRBJ2-3	TGCGCCAGCAGCCTGCCCCGGACAGACACAGATACGCAGTATTTT	CASSLPRTDTDTQYF
TRBV28	many	TRBD1	TRBJ1-6	TGTGCCAGCAGCCCGGACAGGGGCGGTTCACCCCTCCACTTT	CASSPDRGGSPLHF
TRBV29-1	many	.	TRBJ1-1	TGCAGCGCCAGCCCAGGGAACACTGAAGCTTTCTTT	CSASPGNTEAFF
TRBV7-9	many	.	TRBJ2-4	TGTGCCAGCAGCTTAATGCCCCGGACAGTTCAGTACTTC	CASSLMPRTVQYF
TRBV7-3	many	TRBD2	TRBJ2-5	TGTGCCAGCTCCCCTAGCGGGGGTAGGGAGACCCAGTACTTC	CASSPSGGRETQYF
TRBV3-1	many	.	TRBJ1-1	TGTGCCAGCAGCCATTCGAATCAGGGGTCGCTCTTT	CASSHSNQGSLF
TRBV7-2	many	.	TRBJ2-3	TGTGCCAGCACCACGAGCCCACCGGTTACGCAGTATTTT	CASTTSPPVTQYF
TRBV29-1	many	.	TRBJ2-2	TGCAGCGCATTTAGTTGGGGGACGGCCGGGGAGCTGTTTTTT	CSAFSWGTAGELFF
TRBV7-2	many	.	TRBJ2-7	TGTGCCAGCAGCCTGGTGGGTGTTTACGAGCAGTACTTC	CASSLVGVYEQYF
TRBV12-3/TRBV12-4	many	.	TRBJ1-2	TGTGCCAGCAGTTTTCGCACGTATGGCTACACCTTC	CASSFRTYGYTF
TRBV7-2	many	.	TRBJ2-3	TGTGCCAGCAGCCCGGGATCAGGGAGGACGCAGTATTTT	CASSPGSGRTQYF
TRBV5-1	many	TRBD1	TRBJ2-7	TGCGCCAGCAGCTTGGCGGGCGACAGGGGAGGTTACGAGCAGTACTTC	CASSLAGDRGGYEQYF
TRBV5-1	many	TRBD1	TRBJ1-2	TGCGCCACCGGAACAGGGGGGAGAGACGGCTACACCTTC	CATGTGGRDGYTF
TRBV12-3/TRBV12-4	many	TRBD1	TRBJ1-5	TGTGCCAGCAGGCCAACAGGGGGGAGCAATCAGCCCCAGCATTTT	CASRPTGGSNQPQHF
TRBV5-1	many	.	TRBJ2-7	TGCGCCAGCAGCTCCAGGGGCTCTGGTGGTGGGCAGTACTTC	CASSSRGSGGGQYF
TRBV9	few	.	TRBJ1-1	TGTGCCAGCAGCGGGGGACGAGCGGATAACACTGAATCTTTCTTT	CASSGGRADNTESFF
TRBV5-1	many	.	TRBJ2-1	TGCGCCAGCAGCTCGCAGACCAACTGGCGGGCAGGGTTCTTC	CASSSQTNWRAGFF